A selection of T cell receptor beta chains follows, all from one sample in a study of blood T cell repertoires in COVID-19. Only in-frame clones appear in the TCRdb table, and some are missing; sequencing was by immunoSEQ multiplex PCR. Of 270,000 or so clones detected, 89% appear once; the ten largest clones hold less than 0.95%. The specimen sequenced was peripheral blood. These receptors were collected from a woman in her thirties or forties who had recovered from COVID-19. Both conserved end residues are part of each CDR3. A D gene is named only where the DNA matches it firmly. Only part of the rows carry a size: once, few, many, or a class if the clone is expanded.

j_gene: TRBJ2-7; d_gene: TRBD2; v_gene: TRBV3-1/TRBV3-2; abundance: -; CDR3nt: TGTGCCAGCAGTCCGATACTAGCGGGAGTCCACGAGCAGTACTTC; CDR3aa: CASSPILAGVHEQYF
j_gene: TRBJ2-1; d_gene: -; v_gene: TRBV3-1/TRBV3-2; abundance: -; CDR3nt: TGTGCCAGCAGCCAAGATGATGGCGGGGAGTACAATGAGCAGTTCTTC; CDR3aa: CASSQDDGGEYNEQFF
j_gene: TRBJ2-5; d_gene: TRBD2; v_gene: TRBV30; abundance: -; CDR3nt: TGTGCCTGCAGGACTAGCGGGCCGCGGGAGACCCAGTACTTC; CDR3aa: CACRTSGPRETQYF
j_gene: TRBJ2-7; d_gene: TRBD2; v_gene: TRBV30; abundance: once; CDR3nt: TGTGCCCTTAACGGGGGGACGTCCATTTCCTACGAGCAGTACTTC; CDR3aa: CALNGGTSISYEQYF
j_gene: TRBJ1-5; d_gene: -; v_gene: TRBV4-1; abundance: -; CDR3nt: TGCGCCAGCAGCCAAGAGCGGCAGAACAATCAGCCCCAGCATTTT; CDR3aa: CASSQERQNNQPQHF
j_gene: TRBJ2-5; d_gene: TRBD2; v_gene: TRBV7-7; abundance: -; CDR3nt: TGTGCTAGCAGCGTGACTAGCGGGGCCCCGGAGACCCAGTACTTC; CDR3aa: CASSVTSGAPETQYF
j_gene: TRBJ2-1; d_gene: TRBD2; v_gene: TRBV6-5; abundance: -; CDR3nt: TGTGCCAGCAGACTAGCGGGAGGGTGGGGGAATGAGCAGTTCTTC; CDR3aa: CASRLAGGWGNEQFF
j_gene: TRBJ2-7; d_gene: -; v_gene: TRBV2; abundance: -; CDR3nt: TGTGACCGGGGATCCTACGAGCAGTACTTC; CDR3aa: CDRGSYEQYF
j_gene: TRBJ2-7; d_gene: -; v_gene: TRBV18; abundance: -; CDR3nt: TGTGCCAGCTCCCCAGACAGGAACTCCTACGAGCAGTACTTC; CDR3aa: CASSPDRNSYEQYF
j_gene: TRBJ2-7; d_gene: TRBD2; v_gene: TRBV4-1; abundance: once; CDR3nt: TGCGCCAGCAGCCAACTAGCGGAGGGGACCTCCTACGAGCAGTACTTC; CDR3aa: CASSQLAEGTSYEQYF
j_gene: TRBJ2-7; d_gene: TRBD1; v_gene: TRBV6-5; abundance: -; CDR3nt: TGTGCCAGCAGTTCGGGACAGGGGCGCTACGAGCAGTACTTC; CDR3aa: CASSSGQGRYEQYF
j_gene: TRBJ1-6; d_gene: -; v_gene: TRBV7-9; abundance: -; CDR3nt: TGTGCCAGCAGCTCAACAATAGGGGGTGGGTCACCCCTCCACTTT; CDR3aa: CASSSTIGGGSPLHF
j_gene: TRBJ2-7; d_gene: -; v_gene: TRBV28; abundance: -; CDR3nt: TGTGCCAGCAGTTTATTCGCCGACTTGGGTTGGTACTTC; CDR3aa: CASSLFADLGWYF
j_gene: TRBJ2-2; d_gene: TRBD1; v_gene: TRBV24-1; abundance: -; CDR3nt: TGTGCCACCAGTGATTTGTGGGGACAGGGTTCCGGGGAGCTGTTTTTT; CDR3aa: CATSDLWGQGSGELFF
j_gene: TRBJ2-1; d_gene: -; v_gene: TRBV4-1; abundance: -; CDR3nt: TGCGCCAGCAGCCAAGCGGGAGATCTCTACAATGAGCAGTTCTTC; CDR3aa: CASSQAGDLYNEQFF
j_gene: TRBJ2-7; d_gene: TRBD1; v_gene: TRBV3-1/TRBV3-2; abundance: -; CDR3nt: TGTGCCAGCAGCCCGGGACAGGGTGTCTACGAGCAGTACTTC; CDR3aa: CASSPGQGVYEQYF
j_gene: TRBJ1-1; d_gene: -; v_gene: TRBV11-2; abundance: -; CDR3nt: TGTGCCAGCAGCTTAGCATCCGGGAGGACTGAAGCTTTCTTT; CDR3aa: CASSLASGRTEAFF
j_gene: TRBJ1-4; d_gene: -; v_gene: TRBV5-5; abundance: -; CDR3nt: TGTGCCAGCAGCTTGGAAGGGGGTTTGGAGGAAAAACTGTTTTTT; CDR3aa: CASSLEGGLEEKLFF
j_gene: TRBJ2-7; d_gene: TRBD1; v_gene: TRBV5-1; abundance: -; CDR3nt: TGCGCCAGCAGCTCGAGGACAGGGGGCCTCAACGAGCAGTACTTC; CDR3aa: CASSSRTGGLNEQYF
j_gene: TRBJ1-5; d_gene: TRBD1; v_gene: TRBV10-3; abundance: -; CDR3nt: TGTGCCATCAGCAACACCGAGACAGGGGGGGATCAGCCCCAGCATTTT; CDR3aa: CAISNTETGGDQPQHF
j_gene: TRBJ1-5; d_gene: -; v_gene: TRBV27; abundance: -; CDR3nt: TGTGCCAGCAGTCTCGGGGGGCCGGGTCAGCCCCAGCATTTT; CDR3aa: CASSLGGPGQPQHF
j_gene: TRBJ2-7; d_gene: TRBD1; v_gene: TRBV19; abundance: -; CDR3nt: TGTGCCAGTAGTATCGGGGACAGGGACTACGAGCAGTACTTC; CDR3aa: CASSIGDRDYEQYF
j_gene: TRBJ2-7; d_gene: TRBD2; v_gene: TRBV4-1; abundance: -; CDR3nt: TGCGCCAGCAGCCAAGTTGGGAGGGCCCACGAGCAGTACTTC; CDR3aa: CASSQVGRAHEQYF
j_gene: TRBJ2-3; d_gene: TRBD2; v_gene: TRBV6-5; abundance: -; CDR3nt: TGTGCCAGCAGGAGAGCGGGATGGGACACAGATACGCAGTATTTT; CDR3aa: CASRRAGWDTDTQYF
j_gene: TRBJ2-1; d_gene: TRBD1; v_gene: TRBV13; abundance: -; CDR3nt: TGTGCCAGCAGGCGGACAGGGGGGTACAATGAGCAGTTCTTC; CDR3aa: CASRRTGGYNEQFF
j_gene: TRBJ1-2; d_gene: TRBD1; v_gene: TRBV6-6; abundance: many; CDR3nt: TGTGCGGCTTCCGGGACAGGACTAACCTCCGTCGGTGGCTACACCTTC; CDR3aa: CAASGTGLTSVGGYTF
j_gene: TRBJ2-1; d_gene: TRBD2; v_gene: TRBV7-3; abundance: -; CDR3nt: TGTGCCAGCAGCGAGACTATTAGCGGGAGGGCCTACAATGAGCAGTTCTTC; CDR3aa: CASSETISGRAYNEQFF
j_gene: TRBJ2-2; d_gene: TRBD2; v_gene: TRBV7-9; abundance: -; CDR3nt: TGTGCCAGCTCAGGACCGTCGCTAGCGGGAGTGGCCACCGGGGAGCTGTTTTTT; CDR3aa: CASSGPSLAGVATGELFF
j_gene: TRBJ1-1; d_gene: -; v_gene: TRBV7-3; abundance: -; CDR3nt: TGTGCCAGCAGCTTAGGGGTCGGGGTGACTGAAGCTTTCTTT; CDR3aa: CASSLGVGVTEAFF
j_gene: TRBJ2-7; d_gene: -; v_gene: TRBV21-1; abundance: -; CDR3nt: TGTGCCAGCAGCACCACCTACGAGCAGTACTTC; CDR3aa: CASSTTYEQYF
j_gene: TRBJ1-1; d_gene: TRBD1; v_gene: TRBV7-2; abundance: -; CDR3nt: TGTGCCAGCAGCTACCGGGACAGGGGCACTGAAGCTTTCTTT; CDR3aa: CASSYRDRGTEAFF
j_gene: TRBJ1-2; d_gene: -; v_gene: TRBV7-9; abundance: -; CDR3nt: TGTGCCAGCAGCTTACATCCACCGAGCAATGGCTACACCTTC; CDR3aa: CASSLHPPSNGYTF
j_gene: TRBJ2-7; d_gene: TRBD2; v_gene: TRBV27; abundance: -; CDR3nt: TGTGCCAGCAGTTTTTCGGGGGGGATCTACGAGCAGTACTTC; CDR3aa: CASSFSGGIYEQYF
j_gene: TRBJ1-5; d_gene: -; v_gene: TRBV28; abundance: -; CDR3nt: TGTGCCAGCAGTTTCAAGGGGAGGGGCAATCAGCCCCAGCATTTT; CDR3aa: CASSFKGRGNQPQHF
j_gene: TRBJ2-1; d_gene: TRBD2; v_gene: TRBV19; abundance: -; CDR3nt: TGTGCCACCCGAATAGCGGGTAGCTCCTACAATGAGCAGTTCTTC; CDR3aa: CATRIAGSSYNEQFF
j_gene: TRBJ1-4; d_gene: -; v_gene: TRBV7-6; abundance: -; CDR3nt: TGTGCCAGCAGCTTAGGGCAGATAACTAATGAAAAACTGTTTTTT; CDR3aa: CASSLGQITNEKLFF
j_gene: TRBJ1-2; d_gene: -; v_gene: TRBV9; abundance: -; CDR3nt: TGTGCCAGCAGCGTATCCACCTCGGACTATGGCTACACCTTC; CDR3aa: CASSVSTSDYGYTF
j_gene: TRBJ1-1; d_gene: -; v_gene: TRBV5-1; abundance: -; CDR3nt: TGCGCCAGCAGCTTGGAGGCCAGGGGGAACACTGAAGCTTTCTTT; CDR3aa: CASSLEARGNTEAFF
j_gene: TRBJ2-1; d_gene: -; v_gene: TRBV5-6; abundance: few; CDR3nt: TGTGCCAGCAGCTTGGGAGGGAAGAATGAGCAGTTCTTC; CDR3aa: CASSLGGKNEQFF
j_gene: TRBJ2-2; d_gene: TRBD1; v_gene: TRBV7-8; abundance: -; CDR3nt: TGTGCCAGCAGCTTAAACCCAGGGGGCAATACCGGGGAGCTGTTTTTT; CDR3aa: CASSLNPGGNTGELFF
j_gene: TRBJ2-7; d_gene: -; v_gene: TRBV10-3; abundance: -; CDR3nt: TGTGCCATCCGAGGCTACCAGACAGGCGGAGACCTCTACGAGCAGTACTTC; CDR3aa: CAIRGYQTGGDLYEQYF
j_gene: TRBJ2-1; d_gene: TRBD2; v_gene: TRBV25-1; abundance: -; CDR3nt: TGTGCCAGCAGTGACAGCGGGACCTCCTACAATGAGCAGTTCTTC; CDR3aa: CASSDSGTSYNEQFF
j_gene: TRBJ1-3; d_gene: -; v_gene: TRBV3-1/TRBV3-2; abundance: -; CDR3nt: TGTGCCAGCAGCCAAGTATCTGGAAACACCATATATTTT; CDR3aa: CASSQVSGNTIYF
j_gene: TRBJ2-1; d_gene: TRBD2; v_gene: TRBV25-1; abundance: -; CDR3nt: TGTGCCAGCAGTGAGCCACCCGGGCGGGAGACGAACAATGAGCAGTTCTTC; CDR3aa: CASSEPPGRETNNEQFF